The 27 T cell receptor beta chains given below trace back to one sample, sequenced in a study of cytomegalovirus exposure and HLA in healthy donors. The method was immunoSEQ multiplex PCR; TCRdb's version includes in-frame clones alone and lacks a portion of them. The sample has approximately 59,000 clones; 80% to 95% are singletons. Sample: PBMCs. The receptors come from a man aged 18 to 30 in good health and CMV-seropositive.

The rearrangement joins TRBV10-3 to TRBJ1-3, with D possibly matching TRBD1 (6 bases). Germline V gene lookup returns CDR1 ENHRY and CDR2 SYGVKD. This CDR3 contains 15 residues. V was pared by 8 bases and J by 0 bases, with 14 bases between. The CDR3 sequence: CAIGGGPNSGNTIYF. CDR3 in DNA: TGTGCCATCGGGGGGGGGCCAAACTCTGGAAACACCATATATTTT.

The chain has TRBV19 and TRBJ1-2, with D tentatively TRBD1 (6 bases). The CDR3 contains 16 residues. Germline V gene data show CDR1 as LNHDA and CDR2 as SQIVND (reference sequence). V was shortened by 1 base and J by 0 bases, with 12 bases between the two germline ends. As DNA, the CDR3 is TGTGCCAGTAGTATAGGCGGACAGATAACTAACTATGGCTACACCTTC. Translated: CASSIGGQITNYGYTF.

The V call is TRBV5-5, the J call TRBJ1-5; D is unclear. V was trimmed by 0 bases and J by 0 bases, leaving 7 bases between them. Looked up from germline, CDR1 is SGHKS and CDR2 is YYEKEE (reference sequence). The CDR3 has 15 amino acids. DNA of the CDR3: TGTGCCAGCAGCTTGGGCGTTCTTAGCAATCAGCCCCAGCATTTT. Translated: CASSLGVLSNQPQHF.

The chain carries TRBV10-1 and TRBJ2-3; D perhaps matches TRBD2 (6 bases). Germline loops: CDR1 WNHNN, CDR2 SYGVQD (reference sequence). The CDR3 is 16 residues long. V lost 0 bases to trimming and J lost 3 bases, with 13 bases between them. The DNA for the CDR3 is TGCGCCAGCAGTGAGTCGAACGGGAGAGGGACAGATACGCAGTATTTT. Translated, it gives CASSESNGRGTDTQYF.

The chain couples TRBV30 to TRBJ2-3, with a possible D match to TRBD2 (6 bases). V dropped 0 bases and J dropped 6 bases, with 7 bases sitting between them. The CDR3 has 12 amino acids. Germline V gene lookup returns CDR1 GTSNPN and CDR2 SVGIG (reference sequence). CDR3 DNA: TGTGCCTGGAGTGTTGGGACTGATACGCAGTATTTT. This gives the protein CAWSVGTDTQYF. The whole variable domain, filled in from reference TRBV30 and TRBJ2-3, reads SQTIHQWPATLVQPVGSPLSLECTVEGTSNPNLYWYRQAAGRGLQLLFYSVGIGQISSEVPQNLSASRPQDRQFILSSKKLLLSDSGFYLCAWSVGTDTQYFGPGTRLTVL.

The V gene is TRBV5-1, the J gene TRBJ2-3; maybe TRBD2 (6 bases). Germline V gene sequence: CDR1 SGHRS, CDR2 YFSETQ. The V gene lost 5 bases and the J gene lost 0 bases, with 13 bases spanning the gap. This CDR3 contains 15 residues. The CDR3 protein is CASRSHSGSTDTQYF. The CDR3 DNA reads TGCGCCAGCAGATCTCATAGCGGAAGCACAGATACGCAGTATTTT.

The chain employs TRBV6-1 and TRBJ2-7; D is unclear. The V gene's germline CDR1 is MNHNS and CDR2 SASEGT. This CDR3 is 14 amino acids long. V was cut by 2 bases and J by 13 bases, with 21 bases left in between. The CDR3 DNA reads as TGTGCCAGCAGTGAATTCGGAGCCGTGGCCTCGGGTTACTTC. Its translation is CASSEFGAVASGYF.

As DNA, the CDR3 is TGTGCCACCAGCGGACCGGGACAGGATTATCAGCCCCAGCATTTT. Its protein is CATSGPGQDYQPQHF. V is TRBV15 and J is TRBJ1-5, with TRBD1 matching 8 bases. V shed 5 bases, J shed 5 bases, and the junction held 8 bases outside the gene matches. There are 15 residues in the CDR3. Germline lookup yields CDR1 LNHNV and CDR2 YYDKDF (reference sequence).

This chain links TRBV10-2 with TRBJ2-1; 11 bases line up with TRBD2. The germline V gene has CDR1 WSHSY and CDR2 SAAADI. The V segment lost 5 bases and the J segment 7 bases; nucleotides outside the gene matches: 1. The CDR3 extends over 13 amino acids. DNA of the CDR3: TGCGCCAGCAGTCTAGCGGGGGGTAATGAGCAGTTCTTC. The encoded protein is CASSLAGGNEQFF.

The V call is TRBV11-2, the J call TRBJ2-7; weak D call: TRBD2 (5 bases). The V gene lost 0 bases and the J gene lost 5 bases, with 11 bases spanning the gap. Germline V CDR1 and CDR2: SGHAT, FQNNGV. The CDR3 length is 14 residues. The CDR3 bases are TGTGCCAGCAGCTTAGAATCCGGGATAGACGAGCAGTACTTC. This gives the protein CASSLESGIDEQYF.

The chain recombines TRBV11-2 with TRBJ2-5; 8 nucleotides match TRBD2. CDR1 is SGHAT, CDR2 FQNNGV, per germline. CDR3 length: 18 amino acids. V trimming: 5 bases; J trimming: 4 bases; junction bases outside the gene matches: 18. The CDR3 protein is CASSPAPRREVRGETQYF. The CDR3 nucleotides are TGTGCCAGCAGCCCCGCGCCGCGGCGGGAGGTCCGAGGAGAGACCCAGTACTTC.

Here the CDR3 reads CASSLRVYEQYF. The CDR3 nucleotides read TGTGCCAGCAGCCTCCGAGTCTACGAGCAGTACTTC. The chain recombines TRBV6-1 with TRBJ2-7; no firm D call. CDR1 is MNHNS, CDR2 SASEGT, per germline. Between the trimmed V and J ends, which lost 6 bases and 3 bases, there was a span of 9 bases. The CDR3 covers 12 residues.

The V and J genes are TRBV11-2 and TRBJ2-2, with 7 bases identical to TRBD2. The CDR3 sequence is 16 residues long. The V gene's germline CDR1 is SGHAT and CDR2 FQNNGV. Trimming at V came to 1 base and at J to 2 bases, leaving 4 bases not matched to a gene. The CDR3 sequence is CASSLGLAENTGELFF. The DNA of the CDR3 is TGTGCCAGCAGCTTAGGTCTAGCGGAAAACACCGGGGAGCTGTTTTTT.

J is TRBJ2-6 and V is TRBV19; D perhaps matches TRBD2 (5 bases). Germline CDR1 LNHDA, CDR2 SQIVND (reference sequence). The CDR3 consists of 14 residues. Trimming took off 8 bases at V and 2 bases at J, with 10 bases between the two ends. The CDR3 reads CASGSQTGANVLTF. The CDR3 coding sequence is TGTGCCAGTGGGAGTCAGACTGGGGCCAACGTCCTGACTTTC.

The chain's CDR3 is CASSGDRDRVDNEQFF. The CDR3 coding sequence is TGCGCCAGCAGTGGAGACCGGGACAGGGTCGACAATGAGCAGTTCTTC. The rearrangement uses TRBV10-1 and TRBJ2-1, with 9 bases fitting TRBD1. Germline assignment: CDR1 WNHNN and CDR2 SYGVQD (reference sequence). V shed 4 bases and J 5 bases; nucleotides not matched to a gene: 9. The CDR3 contains 16 residues.

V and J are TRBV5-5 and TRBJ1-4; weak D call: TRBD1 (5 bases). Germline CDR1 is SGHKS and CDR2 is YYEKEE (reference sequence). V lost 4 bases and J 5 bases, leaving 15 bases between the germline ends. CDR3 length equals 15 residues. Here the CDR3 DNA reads TGTGCCAGCAGCGTCGGCGGGAGGGGAAATGAAAAACTGTTTTTT. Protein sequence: CASSVGGRGNEKLFF.

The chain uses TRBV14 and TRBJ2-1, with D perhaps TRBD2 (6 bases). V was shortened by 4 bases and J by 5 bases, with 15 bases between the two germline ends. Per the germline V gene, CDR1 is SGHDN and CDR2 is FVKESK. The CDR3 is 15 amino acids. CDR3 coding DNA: TGTGCCAGCAGCCCCCGAACCGGGACTCACAATGAGCAGTTCTTC. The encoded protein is CASSPRTGTHNEQFF.

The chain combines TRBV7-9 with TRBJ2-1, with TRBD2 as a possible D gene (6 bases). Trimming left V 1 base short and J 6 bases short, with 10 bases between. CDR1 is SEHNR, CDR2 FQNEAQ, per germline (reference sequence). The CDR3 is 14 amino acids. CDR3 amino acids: CASSLVLASNEQFF. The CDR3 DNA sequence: TGTGCCAGCAGCTTAGTGCTAGCGAGCAATGAGCAGTTCTTC.

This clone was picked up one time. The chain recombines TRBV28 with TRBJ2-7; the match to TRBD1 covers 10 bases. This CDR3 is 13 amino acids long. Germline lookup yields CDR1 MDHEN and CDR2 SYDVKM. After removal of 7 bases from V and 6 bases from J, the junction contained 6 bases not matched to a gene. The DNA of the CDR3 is TGTGCCAGCACTCCGGGACAGGGGACCGAGCAGTACTTC. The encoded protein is CASTPGQGTEQYF.

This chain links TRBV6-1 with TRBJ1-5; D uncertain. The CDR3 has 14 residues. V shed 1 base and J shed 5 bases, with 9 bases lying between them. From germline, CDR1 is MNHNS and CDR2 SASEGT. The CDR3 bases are TGTGCCAGCAGTGAAGGGCGGCGGTATCAGCCCCAGCATTTT. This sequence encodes CASSEGRRYQPQHF.

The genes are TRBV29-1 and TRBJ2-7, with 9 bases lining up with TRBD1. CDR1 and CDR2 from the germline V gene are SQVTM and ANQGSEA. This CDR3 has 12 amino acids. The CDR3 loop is CSTWTGDDEQYF. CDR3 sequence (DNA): TGCAGTACTTGGACAGGGGATGACGAGCAGTACTTC.

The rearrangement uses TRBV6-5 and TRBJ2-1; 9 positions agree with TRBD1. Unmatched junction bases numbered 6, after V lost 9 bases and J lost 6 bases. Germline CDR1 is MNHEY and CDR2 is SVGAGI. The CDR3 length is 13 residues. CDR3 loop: CASQNRGRNEQFF. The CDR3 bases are TGTGCCAGTCAGAACAGGGGGCGCAATGAGCAGTTCTTC.

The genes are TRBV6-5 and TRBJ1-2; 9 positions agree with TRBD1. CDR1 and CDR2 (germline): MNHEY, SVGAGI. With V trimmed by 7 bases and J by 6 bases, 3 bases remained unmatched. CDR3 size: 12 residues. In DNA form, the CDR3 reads TGTGCCAGCATACAGGGGGCGGATGGCTACACCTTC. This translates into CASIQGADGYTF.

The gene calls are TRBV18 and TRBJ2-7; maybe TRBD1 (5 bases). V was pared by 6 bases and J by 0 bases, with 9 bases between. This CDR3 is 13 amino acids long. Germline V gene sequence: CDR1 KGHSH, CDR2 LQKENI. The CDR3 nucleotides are TGTGCCAGCTCCCGGACAAGCTCCTACGAGCAGTACTTC. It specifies CASSRTSSYEQYF.

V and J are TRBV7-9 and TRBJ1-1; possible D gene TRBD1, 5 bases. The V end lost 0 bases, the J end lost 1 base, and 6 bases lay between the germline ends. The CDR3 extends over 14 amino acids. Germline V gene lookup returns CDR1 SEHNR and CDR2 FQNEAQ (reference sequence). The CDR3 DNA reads TGTGCCAGCAGCTTAGCGACAGCGAACACTGAAGCTTTCTTT. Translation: CASSLATANTEAFF.

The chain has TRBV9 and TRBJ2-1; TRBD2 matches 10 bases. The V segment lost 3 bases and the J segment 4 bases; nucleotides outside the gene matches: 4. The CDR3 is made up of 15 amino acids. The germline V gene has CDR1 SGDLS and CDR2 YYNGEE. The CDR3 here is CASSATSGVYNEQFF. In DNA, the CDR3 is TGTGCCAGCAGCGCCACTAGCGGGGTTTACAATGAGCAGTTCTTC.

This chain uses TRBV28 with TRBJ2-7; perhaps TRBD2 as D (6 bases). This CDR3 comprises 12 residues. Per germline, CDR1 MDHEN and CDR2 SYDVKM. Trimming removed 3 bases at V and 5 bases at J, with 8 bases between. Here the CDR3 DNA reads TGTGCCAGCAGTTTTGGAGGGGACGAGCAGTACTTC. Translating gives CASSFGGDEQYF.